Listed here is a single TCR beta chain. Antigen: not known. These data belong to a study of identical twins. Whole-study results and caveats: Fewer insertions marked abundant cord blood beta clonotypes; young adult naive trended weakly, memory not at all.

The donors were all healthy and Caucasian. After template switching added a universal primer site, the resulting cDNA carried unique molecular identifiers. One entry per CDR3 protein results from TCRdb running MiXCR on the 5' RACE reads. The sample includes hundreds of thousands of distinct CDR3 sequences, approximately 9% seen only once; the top ten take roughly 0.9%. The germline V gene encodes CDR1 SQVTM and CDR2 ANQGSEA. The CDR3 sequence is 12 residues long. This sample was also put to use in a study of yellow fever vaccine responses in identical twins.

The V and J genes are TRBV29-1 and TRBJ2-2; the match to TRBD1 covers 7 bases. Sequencing was carried out using PBMCs. The origin of this receptor is a woman under 30 in good health. The CDR3 sequence is CRDRTNTGELFF. The CDR3 DNA reads TGCAGGGACAGGACGAACACCGGGGAGCTGTTTTTT.